The T cell receptor beta chain under discussion was sequenced for a study of early T cells in non-severe SARS-CoV-2 infection. Individually, cDNA molecules had unique molecular identifiers attached to them. One entry per CDR3 protein, called by TCRdb with MiXCR from the 5' RACE reads. This sample carries tens of thousands of distinct CDR3 sequences, around 4.5% of them seen once, and the ten largest clones take less than 6%. This clonotype appeared many times. V was pared by 5 bases and J by 7 bases, with 18 bases between. CDR1 is MNHEY, CDR2 SMNVEV, per germline (reference sequence). This CDR3 is built from 15 residues.

The receptor's source is an adult who was a healthcare worker with PCR-confirmed SARS-CoV-2 infection or an uninfected control (not recorded which). Specimen: whole blood, collected at baseline. The chain is built from TRBV27 and TRBJ2-1; D is perhaps TRBD1 or TRBD2 (7 bases each). CDR3 DNA sequence: TGTGCCAGCAGTCCCGGGGAGGGGGCTGGGAATGAGCAGTTCTTC. Its protein is CASSPGEGAGNEQFF.